What follows describes a single T cell receptor (beta chain). Per the original methods: Reference gene primer amplification in the assay estimated nucleated cell counts. Profiling relied on immunoSEQ multiplex PCR, and the TCRdb table lists in-frame clones only, not all of them. The V and J calls and the clone size are those of that table, but D and trimming were determined from the DNA. Of 80,000 to 100,000 clones in the sample, 75% to 85% are singletons; the top ten hold 10%. This entry is derived from a study of blood T cell repertoires in COVID-19. Whole-study context: Italy, Spain and the United States were the sources of the convalescent and acute COVID-19 samples. T cells, B-cell-depleted T cells, or PBMCs provided the cDNA or gDNA that served as material.

Material: peripheral blood. The clonotype was recovered from a woman in her 70s with acute or convalescent COVID-19.

This CDR3 reads CASSLEGGSNEQFF. The CDR3 nucleotides are TGCGCCAGCAGCTTGGAGGGCGGGAGCAATGAGCAGTTCTTC. This rearrangement joins TRBV5-1 to TRBJ2-1; 7 nucleotides match TRBD2. CDR3 length: 14 residues. CDR1 is SGHRS and CDR2 is YFSETQ in the germline V gene. V shed 0 bases, J shed 6 bases, and the junction held 3 bases outside the gene matches.